One and the same sample provided the 25 T cell receptor beta chains below, sequenced in a study of OX40 agonist ivuxolimab in advanced cancers. Generated by immunoSEQ multiplex PCR, the TCRdb table keeps only in-frame clones and is missing some. The sample consists of 70,000 to 90,000 clones, around four fifths of them appearing once. Sequenced material: CD4+ or CD8+ T cells sorted from blood, taken in a trial of the OX40 agonist ivuxolimab. The source of these receptors is an adult with an advanced solid tumor such as melanoma, head and neck, liver or kidney cancer.

For the CDR3, the DNA is TGTGCCAGCAGTGAACGGTGGGCAGGGATCGGCTACACCTTC. The encoded protein is CASSERWAGIGYTF. The chain combines TRBV2 with TRBJ1-2; D may be TRBD1 (5 bases). V lost 2 bases and J lost 8, with 15 bases in between. Germline assignment: CDR1 SNHLY and CDR2 FYNNEI. This CDR3 region has 14 residues.

This chain joins TRBV25-1 and TRBJ2-3; 8 bases fit TRBD1. The CDR3 extends over 16 amino acids. Germline CDR1 MGHDK, CDR2 SYGVNS. The V segment lost 4 bases and the J segment 4 bases; nucleotides outside the gene matches: 10. CDR3 in amino acids: CASSGIGQGSPDTQYF. In nucleotides, the CDR3 is TGTGCCAGCAGTGGAATAGGACAGGGAAGCCCAGATACGCAGTATTTT.

The rearrangement links TRBV7-3 to TRBJ1-5; a possible D gene is TRBD1 (5 bases). V gave up 4 bases and J gave up 4 bases, with 8 bases separating them. CDR3 length equals 13 residues. From germline, CDR1 is SGHTA and CDR2 FQGTGA. The chain's CDR3 is CASSSGGNQPQHF. The CDR3 region has the DNA TGTGCCAGCAGCTCCGGGGGGAATCAGCCCCAGCATTTT.

The chain uses TRBV7-2 and TRBJ1-1; TRBD1 agrees at 8 bases. Germline assignment: CDR1 SGHTA and CDR2 FQGNSA. The CDR3 loop spans 15 amino acids. J was trimmed by 1 base and V by 3 bases; bases with no gene match: 4. Written as DNA, the CDR3 is TGTGCCAGCAGCTTGTGGGGACAGGCGAACACTGAAGCTTTCTTT. Translating gives CASSLWGQANTEAFF.

This clone showed up just a few times. The chain carries TRBV19 and TRBJ1-1, with no clear D. CDR3 size: 12 residues. Germline CDR1 LNHDA, CDR2 SQIVND (reference sequence). V lost 8 bases and J 1 base, leaving 8 bases between the germline ends. CDR3: CASSSRNTEAFF. DNA of the CDR3: TGTGCCAGTTCGTCTCGGAACACTGAAGCTTTCTTT.

This sequence joins TRBV19 and TRBJ2-3; weak D call: TRBD1 (5 bases). Trimming pared 7 bases from V and 6 bases from J, leaving 8 bases between. CDR3 length: 11 amino acids. Per the germline V gene, CDR1 is LNHDA and CDR2 is SQIVND (reference sequence). The CDR3 coding sequence is TGTGCCAGTAACAACAGGGATACGCAGTATTTT. Amino acid sequence: CASNNRDTQYF.

The CDR3 loop is CASSFGQGREKLFF. As DNA, the CDR3 is TGTGCCAGCAGCTTCGGACAGGGTCGTGAAAAACTGTTTTTT. This chain links TRBV14 with TRBJ1-4; 8 nucleotides align to TRBD1. With V trimmed by 5 bases and J by 7 bases, 6 bases remained unmatched. Germline values: CDR1 SGHDN, CDR2 FVKESK. This CDR3 has 14 residues.

The sample holds a few counts of this clone. V usage is TRBV10-3 and J usage is TRBJ1-2; perhaps TRBD1 as D (5 bases). The CDR3 sequence is 16 residues long. Looked up from germline, CDR1 is ENHRY and CDR2 is SYGVKD. Trimming cost V 6 bases and J 0 bases, with 17 bases left between them. CDR3 bases: TGTGCCATCAGCTTTACGACCGGGGACCCTAACTATGGCTACACCTTC. Protein product: CAISFTTGDPNYGYTF.

This chain links TRBV5-6 with TRBJ2-3; weak D call: TRBD2 (6 bases). The germline gives CDR1 SGHDT, CDR2 YYEEEE. V lost 4 bases, J lost 1 base, and 10 bases lay in between. This CDR3 spans 14 amino acids. The CDR3 reads CASSQGGGTDTQYF. For the CDR3, the DNA is TGTGCCAGCAGCCAAGGAGGGGGCACAGATACGCAGTATTTT.

This clone was detected only once. The chain couples TRBV19 to TRBJ1-2; D not certain. The CDR3 sequence is 15 residues long. Germline values: CDR1 LNHDA, CDR2 SQIVND (reference sequence). V was shortened by 0 bases and J by 4 bases, with 12 bases between the two germline ends. The CDR3 spells CASSIEPQLVYGYTF. CDR3 in DNA: TGTGCCAGTAGTATAGAGCCACAGCTCGTCTATGGCTACACCTTC.

The sample holds one count of this clone. The chain joins TRBV6-1 to TRBJ2-1; 7 bases are shared with TRBD2. J was trimmed by 4 bases and V by 4 bases; bases with no gene match: 10. Germline V gene lookup returns CDR1 MNHNS and CDR2 SASEGT. CDR3 size: 16 residues. The CDR3: CASSGPGAGPYNEQFF. The DNA for the CDR3 is TGTGCCAGCAGTGGCCCGGGAGCGGGGCCGTACAATGAGCAGTTCTTC.

The rearrangement links TRBV5-4 to TRBJ1-1; D is possibly TRBD1 (5 bases). Germline CDR1 and CDR2: SGHNT and YYREEE (reference sequence). V was cut by 3 bases and J by 4 bases, with 19 bases left in between. The CDR3 contains 16 residues. The CDR3: CASSSPQAGQGTEAFF. CDR3 nucleotide sequence: TGTGCCAGCAGCTCACCGCAGGCAGGGCAGGGCACTGAAGCTTTCTTT.

The CDR3 here is CASGGDPSGANVLTF. The CDR3 region has the DNA TGTGCCAGCGGCGGGGACCCTTCTGGGGCCAACGTCCTGACTTTC. The chain uses TRBV2 and TRBJ2-6; weak D call: TRBD2 (6 bases). Trimming shortened V by 8 bases and J by 1 base, and 12 bases separated the two germline ends. This CDR3 has 15 residues. Germline V gene data show CDR1 as SNHLY and CDR2 as FYNNEI.

The rearrangement links TRBV10-3 to TRBJ2-5, with unresolved D. The CDR3 totals 13 residues. Germline V gene lookup returns CDR1 ENHRY and CDR2 SYGVKD. The germline V and J ends were trimmed by 0 bases and 9 bases, with 11 bases remaining between them. The CDR3 coding sequence is TGTGCCATCAGTGAGTCCCTACGGCCGGCCCAGTACTTC. It specifies CAISESLRPAQYF.

This clone has just a few counts. This chain links TRBV15 with TRBJ1-1; TRBD1 aligns across 7 bases. This CDR3 comprises 12 residues. V lost 5 bases and J lost 6; bases outside the gene matches: 3. Germline V gene sequence: CDR1 LNHNV, CDR2 YYDKDF (reference sequence). The CDR3 DNA reads as TGTGCCACCAGCGGCCAGGGGGCTGAAGCTTTCTTT. Translating gives CATSGQGAEAFF.

The chain links TRBV2 to TRBJ1-4; 9 bases map to TRBD1. Germline CDR1 reads SNHLY; CDR2 reads FYNNEI. V was pared by 8 bases and J by 7 bases, with 5 bases of the junction left unmatched. The CDR3 runs to 13 residues. CDR3 bases: TGTGCCAGCCAACAGGGGGCGCGTGAAAAACTGTTTTTT. This sequence encodes CASQQGAREKLFF.

In regard to this clone: Other DNA sequences in this specimen translate into the identical CDR3. The J gene is TRBJ1-2, the V gene TRBV7-9; tentatively, D is TRBD1 (6 bases). Germline CDR1 SEHNR, CDR2 FQNEAQ (reference sequence). V was pared by 3 bases and J by 7 bases, with 12 bases between. The CDR3 runs to 13 residues. CDR3 coding DNA: TGTGCCAGCAGCTTCGGGGAAGGGGGTGGCTACACCTTC. This translates into CASSFGEGGGYTF.

This sequence joins TRBV5-1 and TRBJ1-6; D not resolved. V shed 4 bases and J shed 7 bases, with 12 bases lying between them. CDR1 SGHRS and CDR2 YFSETQ come from the germline V gene. This CDR3 is 14 amino acids long. CDR3 loop: CASSPPSPNSPLHF. The DNA for the CDR3 is TGCGCCAGCAGCCCCCCCAGTCCGAATTCACCCCTCCACTTT.

This clone was recorded only once. The chain links TRBV30 to TRBJ2-3, with 8 bases lining up with TRBD2. This CDR3 has 17 residues. The V gene end was trimmed by 5 bases and the J gene end by 1 base; junction bases not matched to a gene: 14. Germline V lookup: CDR1 GTSNPN, CDR2 SVGIG (reference sequence). The CDR3: CAWDPAFTGRGTDTQYF. DNA of the CDR3: TGTGCCTGGGACCCTGCTTTTACCGGGAGGGGCACAGATACGCAGTATTTT.

The rearrangement joins TRBV10-3 to TRBJ1-1, with a possible D match to TRBD1 (6 bases). Germline CDR1 and CDR2: ENHRY and SYGVKD. This CDR3 comprises 15 residues. Between the trimmed V and J ends, which lost 7 bases and 4 bases, there was a span of 19 bases. CDR3 in amino acids: CAITERGEGSTEAFF. CDR3 nucleotides: TGTGCCATCACCGAGAGGGGGGAGGGGAGCACTGAAGCTTTCTTT.

The chain has TRBV5-1 and TRBJ2-2; D not resolved. V lost 1 base to trimming and J lost 1 base, with 11 bases between them. The germline CDR1 and CDR2 sequences are SGHRS and YFSETQ. This CDR3 is built from 16 residues. Written as DNA, the CDR3 is TGCGCCAGCAGCTTGCTTGCGGAAAAGAACACCGGGGAGCTGTTTTTT. It yields the protein CASSLLAEKNTGELFF.

Regarding this clone: One junction end disagrees with the germline gene, perhaps due to a read error. Here the CDR3 DNA reads TGTGCCAGCAGTAAACGACAGGGGGACTCTTCCGACTTC. This codes for CASSKRQGDSSDF. The chain is built from TRBV5-4 and TRBJ2-7; the match to TRBD1 covers 9 bases. CDR3 length equals 13 residues. CDR1 is SGHNT and CDR2 is YYREEE in the germline V gene (reference sequence).

The V gene is TRBV28, the J gene TRBJ1-2; no firm D call. The CDR3 loop spans 13 amino acids. The ends were cut back, 5 bases at V and 0 bases at J, with 7 bases in the middle. In germline, CDR1 is MDHEN, CDR2 SYDVKM. The CDR3 region is CASSRGANYGYTF. CDR3 nucleotide sequence: TGTGCCAGCAGTCGGGGAGCTAACTATGGCTACACCTTC.

V gene TRBV6-5 combines with J gene TRBJ2-7, with a weak D call TRBD1 (6 bases). This CDR3 contains 15 residues. In germline, CDR1 is MNHEY, CDR2 SVGAGI. V lost 6 bases to trimming and J lost 4 bases, with 19 bases between them. CDR3 sequence reads: CASSPLGQGLYEQYF. DNA for the CDR3: TGTGCCAGCAGCCCCCTGGGGCAGGGGTTATACGAGCAGTACTTC.

This clone came up a few times. V usage is TRBV29-1 and J usage is TRBJ2-3, with a possible D match to TRBD2 (5 bases). The V end was cut by 5 bases, the J end by 0 bases, with 21 bases between. The length of the CDR3 is 17 residues. CDR1 SQVTM and CDR2 ANQGSEA come from the germline V gene. The CDR3 protein is CSVFPSPASPSTDTQYF. Here the CDR3 DNA reads TGCAGCGTTTTCCCCTCCCCGGCTAGCCCTAGCACAGATACGCAGTATTTT.